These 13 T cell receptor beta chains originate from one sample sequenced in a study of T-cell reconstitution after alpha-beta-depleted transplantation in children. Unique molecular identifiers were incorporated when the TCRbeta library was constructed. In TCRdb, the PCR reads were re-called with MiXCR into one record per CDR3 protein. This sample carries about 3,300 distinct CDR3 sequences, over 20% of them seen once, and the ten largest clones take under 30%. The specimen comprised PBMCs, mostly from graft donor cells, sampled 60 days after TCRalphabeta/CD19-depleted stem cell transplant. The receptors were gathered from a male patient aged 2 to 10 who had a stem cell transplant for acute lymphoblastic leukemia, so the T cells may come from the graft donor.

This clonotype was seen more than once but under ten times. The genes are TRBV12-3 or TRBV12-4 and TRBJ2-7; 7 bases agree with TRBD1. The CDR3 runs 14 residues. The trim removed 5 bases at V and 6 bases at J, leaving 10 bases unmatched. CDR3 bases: TGTGCCAGCAGTATAGACAGGGAAGGGATCGAGCAGTACTTC. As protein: CASSIDREGIEQYF.

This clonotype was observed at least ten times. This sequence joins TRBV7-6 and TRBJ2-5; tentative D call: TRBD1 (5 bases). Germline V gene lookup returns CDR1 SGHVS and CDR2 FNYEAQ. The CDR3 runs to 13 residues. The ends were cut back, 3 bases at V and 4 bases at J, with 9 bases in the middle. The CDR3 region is CASSFGRVETQYF. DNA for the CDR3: TGTGCCAGCAGCTTCGGCAGGGTAGAGACCCAGTACTTC.

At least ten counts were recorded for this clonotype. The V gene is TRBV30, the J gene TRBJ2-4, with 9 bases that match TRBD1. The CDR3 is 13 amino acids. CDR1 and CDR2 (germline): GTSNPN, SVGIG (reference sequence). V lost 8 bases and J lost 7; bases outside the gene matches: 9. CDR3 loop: CAGTRTGANIQYF. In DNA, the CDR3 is TGTGCCGGCACACGGACAGGGGCGAACATTCAGTACTTC.

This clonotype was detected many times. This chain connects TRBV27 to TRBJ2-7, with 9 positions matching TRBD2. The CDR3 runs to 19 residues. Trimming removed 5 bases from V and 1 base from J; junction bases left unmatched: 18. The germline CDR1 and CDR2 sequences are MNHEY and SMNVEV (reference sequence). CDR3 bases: TGTGCCAGCAGTACAACCGCCGCCCGTAGCGGGAGATGGTCCTACGAGCAGTACTTC. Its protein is CASSTTAARSGRWSYEQYF.

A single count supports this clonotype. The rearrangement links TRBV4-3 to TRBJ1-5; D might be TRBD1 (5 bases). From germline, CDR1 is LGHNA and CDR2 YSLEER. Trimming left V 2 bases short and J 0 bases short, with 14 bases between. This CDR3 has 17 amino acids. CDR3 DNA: TGCGCCAGCAGCCAATCGGCTGGGACGTCTAGCAATCAGCCCCAGCATTTT. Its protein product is CASSQSAGTSSNQPQHF.

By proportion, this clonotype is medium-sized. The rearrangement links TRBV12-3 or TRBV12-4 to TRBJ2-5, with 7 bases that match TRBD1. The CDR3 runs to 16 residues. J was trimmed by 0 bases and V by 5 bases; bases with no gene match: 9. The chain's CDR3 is CASSPGQASYQETQYF. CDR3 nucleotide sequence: TGTGCCAGCAGTCCCGGACAGGCGTCTTACCAAGAGACCCAGTACTTC.

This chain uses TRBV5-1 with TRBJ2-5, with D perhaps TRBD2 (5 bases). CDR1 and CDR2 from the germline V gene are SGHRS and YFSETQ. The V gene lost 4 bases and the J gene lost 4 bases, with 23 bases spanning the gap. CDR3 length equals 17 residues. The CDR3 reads CASSPHGSETTAETQYF. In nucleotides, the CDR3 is TGCGCCAGCAGCCCCCATGGGTCCGAGACTACGGCAGAGACCCAGTACTTC.

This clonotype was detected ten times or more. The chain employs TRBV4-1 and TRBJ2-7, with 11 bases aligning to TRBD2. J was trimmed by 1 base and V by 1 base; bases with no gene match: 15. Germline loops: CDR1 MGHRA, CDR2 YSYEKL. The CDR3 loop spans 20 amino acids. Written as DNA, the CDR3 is TGCGCCAGCAGCCAAGGCCCCCTTAGTAGCGGGAGGGATCCTTCCTACGAGCAGTACTTC. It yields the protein CASSQGPLSSGRDPSYEQYF.

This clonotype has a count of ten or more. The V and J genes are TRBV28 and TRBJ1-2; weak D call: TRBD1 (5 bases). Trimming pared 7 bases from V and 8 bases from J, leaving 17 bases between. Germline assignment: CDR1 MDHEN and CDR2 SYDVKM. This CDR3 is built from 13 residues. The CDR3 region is CASTLGQGVGYTF. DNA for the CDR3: TGTGCCAGCACTCTAGGGCAGGGCGTAGGCTACACCTTC.

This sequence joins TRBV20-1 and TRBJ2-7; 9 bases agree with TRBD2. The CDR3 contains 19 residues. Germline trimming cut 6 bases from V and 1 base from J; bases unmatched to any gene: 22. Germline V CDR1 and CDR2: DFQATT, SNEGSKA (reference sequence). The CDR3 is CSAVPLAGAPPFRSYEQYF. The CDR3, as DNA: TGCAGTGCCGTACCTTTAGCGGGAGCGCCCCCATTCCGGTCCTACGAGCAGTACTTC.

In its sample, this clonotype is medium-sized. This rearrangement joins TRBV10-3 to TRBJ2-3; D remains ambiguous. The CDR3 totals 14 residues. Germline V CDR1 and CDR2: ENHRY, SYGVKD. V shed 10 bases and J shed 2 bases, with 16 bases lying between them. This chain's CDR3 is CASRHQRSTDTQYF. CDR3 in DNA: TGTGCCAGCAGACACCAGCGATCCACAGATACGCAGTATTTT.

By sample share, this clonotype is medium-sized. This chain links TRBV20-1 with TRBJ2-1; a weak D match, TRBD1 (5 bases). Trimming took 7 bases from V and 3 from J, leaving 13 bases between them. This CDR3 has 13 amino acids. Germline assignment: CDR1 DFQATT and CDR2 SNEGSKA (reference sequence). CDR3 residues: CSDRQGGYNEQFF. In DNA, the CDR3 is TGCAGTGATAGGCAGGGTGGCTACAATGAGCAGTTCTTC.

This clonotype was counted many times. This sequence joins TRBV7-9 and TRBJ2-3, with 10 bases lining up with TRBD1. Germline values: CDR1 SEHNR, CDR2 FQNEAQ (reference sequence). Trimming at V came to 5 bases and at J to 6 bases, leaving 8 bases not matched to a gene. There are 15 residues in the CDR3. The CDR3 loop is CASSQGTGAFDTQYF. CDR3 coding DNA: TGTGCCAGCAGCCAAGGGACAGGGGCTTTTGATACGCAGTATTTT.